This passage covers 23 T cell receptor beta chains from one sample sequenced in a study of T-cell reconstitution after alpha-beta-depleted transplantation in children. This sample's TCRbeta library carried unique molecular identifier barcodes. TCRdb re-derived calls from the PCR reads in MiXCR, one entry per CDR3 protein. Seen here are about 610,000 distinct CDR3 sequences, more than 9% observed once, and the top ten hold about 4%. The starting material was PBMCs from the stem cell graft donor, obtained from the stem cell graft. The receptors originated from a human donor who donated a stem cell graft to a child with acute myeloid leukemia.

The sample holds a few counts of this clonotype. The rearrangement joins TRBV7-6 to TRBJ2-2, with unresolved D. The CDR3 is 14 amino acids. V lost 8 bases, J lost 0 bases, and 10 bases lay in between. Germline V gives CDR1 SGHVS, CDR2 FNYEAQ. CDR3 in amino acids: CASQTDANTGELFF. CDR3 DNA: TGTGCCAGCCAAACCGACGCGAACACCGGGGAGCTGTTTTTT. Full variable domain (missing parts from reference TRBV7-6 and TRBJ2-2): GAGVSQSPRYKVTKRGQDVALRCDPISGHVSLYWYRQALGQGPEFLTYFNYEAQQDKSGLPNDRFSAERPEGSISTLTIQRTEQRDSAMYRCASQTDANTGELFFGEGSRLTVL.

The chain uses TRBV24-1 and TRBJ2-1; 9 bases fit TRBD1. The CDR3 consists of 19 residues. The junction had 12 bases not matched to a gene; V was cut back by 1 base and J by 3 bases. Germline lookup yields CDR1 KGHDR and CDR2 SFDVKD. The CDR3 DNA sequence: TGTGCCACCAGTGATTTAGATGCGGGACAGGGAGGTTTCTACAATGAGCAGTTCTTC. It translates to CATSDLDAGQGGFYNEQFF.

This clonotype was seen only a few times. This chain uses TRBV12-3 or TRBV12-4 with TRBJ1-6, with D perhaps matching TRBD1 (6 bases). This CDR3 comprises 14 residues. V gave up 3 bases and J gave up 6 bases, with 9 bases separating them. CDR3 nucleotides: TGTGCCAGCAGTTTCAGGGGTCGTAATTCACCCCTCCACTTT. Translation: CASSFRGRNSPLHF.

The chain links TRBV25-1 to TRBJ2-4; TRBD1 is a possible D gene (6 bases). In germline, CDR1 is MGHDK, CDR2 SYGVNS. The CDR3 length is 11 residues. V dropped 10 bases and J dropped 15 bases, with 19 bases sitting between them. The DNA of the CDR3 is TGTGCCACCTACCCAGGGGCCCTTCTGTACTTC. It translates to CATYPGALLYF.

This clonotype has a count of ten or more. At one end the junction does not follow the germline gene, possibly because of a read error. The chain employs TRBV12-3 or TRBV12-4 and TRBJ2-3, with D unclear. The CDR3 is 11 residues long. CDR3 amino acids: CASSSQDTQYF. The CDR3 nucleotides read TGCGCCAGCAGCTCCCAGGATACGCAGTATTTT.

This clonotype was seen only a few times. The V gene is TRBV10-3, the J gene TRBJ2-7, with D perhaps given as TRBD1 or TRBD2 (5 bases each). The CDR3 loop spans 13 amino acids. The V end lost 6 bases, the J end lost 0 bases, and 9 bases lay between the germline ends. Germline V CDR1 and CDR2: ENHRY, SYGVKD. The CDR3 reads CAIRRGPSYEQYF. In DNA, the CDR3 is TGTGCCATCAGGAGGGGACCCTCCTACGAGCAGTACTTC.

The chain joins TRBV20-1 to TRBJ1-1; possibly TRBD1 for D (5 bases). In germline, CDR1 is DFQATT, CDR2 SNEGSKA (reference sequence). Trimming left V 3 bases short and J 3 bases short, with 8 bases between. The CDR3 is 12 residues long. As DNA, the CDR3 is TGCAGTGCTAGGGGGACGGACACTGAAGCTTTCTTT. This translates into CSARGTDTEAFF.

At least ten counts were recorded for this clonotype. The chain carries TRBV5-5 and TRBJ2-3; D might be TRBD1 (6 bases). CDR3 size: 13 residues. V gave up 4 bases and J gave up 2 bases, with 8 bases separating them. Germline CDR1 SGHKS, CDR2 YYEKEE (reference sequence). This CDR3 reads CASSGQLTDTQYF. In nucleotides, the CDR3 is TGTGCCAGCAGCGGACAGCTCACAGATACGCAGTATTTT.

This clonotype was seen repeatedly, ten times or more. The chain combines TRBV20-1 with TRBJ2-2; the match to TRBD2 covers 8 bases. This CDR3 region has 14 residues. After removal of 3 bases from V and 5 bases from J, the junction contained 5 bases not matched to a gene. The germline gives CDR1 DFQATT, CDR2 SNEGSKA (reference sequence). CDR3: CSARSGSGTGELFF. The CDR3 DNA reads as TGCAGTGCTAGGAGCGGGAGTGGAACCGGGGAGCTGTTTTTT.

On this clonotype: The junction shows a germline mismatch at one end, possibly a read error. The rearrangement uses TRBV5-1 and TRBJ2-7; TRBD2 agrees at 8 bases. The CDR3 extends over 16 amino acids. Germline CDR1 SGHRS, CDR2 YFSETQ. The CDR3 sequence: CASSFELSGSSHEQYF. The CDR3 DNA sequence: TGCGCCAGCAGCTTCGAGCTGAGCGGGAGCTCCCACGAGCAGTACTTC.

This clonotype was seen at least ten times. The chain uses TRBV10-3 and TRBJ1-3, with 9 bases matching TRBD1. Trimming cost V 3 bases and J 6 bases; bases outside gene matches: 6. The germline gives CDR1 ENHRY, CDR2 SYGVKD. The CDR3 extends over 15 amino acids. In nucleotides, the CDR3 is TGTGCCATCAGTGAAATCGGACAGGGGAAAAACACCATATATTTT. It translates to CAISEIGQGKNTIYF.

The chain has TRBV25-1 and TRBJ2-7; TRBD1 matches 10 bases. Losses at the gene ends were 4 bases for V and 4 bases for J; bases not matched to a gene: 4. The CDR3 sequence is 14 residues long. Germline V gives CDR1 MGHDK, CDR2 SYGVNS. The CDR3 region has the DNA TGTGCCAGCAGTGGACAGGGGGCTTTTTACGAGCAGTACTTC. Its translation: CASSGQGAFYEQYF.

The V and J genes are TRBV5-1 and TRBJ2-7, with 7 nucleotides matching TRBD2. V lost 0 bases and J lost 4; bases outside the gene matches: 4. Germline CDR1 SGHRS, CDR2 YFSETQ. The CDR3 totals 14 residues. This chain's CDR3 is CASSLEAGSYEQYF. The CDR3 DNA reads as TGCGCCAGCAGCTTGGAAGCGGGATCTTACGAGCAGTACTTC.

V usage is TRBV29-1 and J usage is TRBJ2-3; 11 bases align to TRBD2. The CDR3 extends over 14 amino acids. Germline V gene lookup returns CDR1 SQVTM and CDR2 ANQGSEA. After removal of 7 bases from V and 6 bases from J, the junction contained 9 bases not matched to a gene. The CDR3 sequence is CSARTSGYADTQYF. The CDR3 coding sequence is TGCAGCGCCCGGACTAGCGGGTACGCGGATACGCAGTATTTT.

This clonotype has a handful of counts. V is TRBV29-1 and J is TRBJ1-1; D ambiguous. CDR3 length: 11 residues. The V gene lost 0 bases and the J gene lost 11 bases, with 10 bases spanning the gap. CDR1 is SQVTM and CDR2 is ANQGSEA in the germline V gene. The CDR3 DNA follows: TGCAGCGTTGAAGATGGCATTCGGGCTTTCTTT. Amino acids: CSVEDGIRAFF.

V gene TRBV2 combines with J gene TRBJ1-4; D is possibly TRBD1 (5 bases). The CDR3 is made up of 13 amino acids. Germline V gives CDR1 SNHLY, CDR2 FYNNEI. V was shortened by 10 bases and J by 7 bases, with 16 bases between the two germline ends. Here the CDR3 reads CATQRTGGEKLFF. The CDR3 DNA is TGTGCCACCCAGCGGACCGGGGGTGAAAAACTGTTTTTT.

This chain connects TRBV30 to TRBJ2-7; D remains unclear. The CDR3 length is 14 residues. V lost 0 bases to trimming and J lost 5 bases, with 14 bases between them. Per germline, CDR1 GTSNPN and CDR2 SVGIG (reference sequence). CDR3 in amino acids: CAWSVGPGPDEQYF. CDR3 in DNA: TGTGCCTGGAGTGTCGGGCCTGGCCCGGACGAGCAGTACTTC.

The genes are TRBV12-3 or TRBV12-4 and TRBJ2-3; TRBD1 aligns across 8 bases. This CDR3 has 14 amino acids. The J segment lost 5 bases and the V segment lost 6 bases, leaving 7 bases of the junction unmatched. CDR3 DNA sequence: TGTGCCAGCAGCTTGACAGGGGATTTAGATACGCAGTATTTT. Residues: CASSLTGDLDTQYF.

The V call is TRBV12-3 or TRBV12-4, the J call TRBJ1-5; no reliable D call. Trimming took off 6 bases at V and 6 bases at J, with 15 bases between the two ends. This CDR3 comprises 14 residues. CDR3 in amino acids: CASSPSGKSQPQHF. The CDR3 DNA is TGTGCCAGCAGCCCTTCGGGGAAGAGTCAGCCCCAGCATTTT.

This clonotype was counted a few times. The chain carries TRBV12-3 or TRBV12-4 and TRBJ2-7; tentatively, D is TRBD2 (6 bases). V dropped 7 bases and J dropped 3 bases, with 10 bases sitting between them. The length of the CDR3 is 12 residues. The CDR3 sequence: CASTGEVYEQYF. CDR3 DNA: TGTGCCAGCACCGGGGAGGTCTACGAGCAGTACTTC.

The DNA of the CDR3 is TGCGCCAGCAGCCAAGATATGCGGGGTATGGATGAAAAACTGTTTTTT. Amino acids: CASSQDMRGMDEKLFF. The J gene is TRBJ1-4, the V gene TRBV4-3; D remains ambiguous. Germline V gene lookup returns CDR1 LGHNA and CDR2 YSLEER. The CDR3 contains 16 residues. V was pared by 0 bases and J by 6 bases, with 14 bases between.

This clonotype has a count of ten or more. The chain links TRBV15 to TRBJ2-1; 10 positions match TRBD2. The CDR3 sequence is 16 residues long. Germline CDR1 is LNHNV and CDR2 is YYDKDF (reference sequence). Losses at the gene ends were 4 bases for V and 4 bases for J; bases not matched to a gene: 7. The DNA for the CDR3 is TGTGCCACCAGCAAAAATTTAGCGGGAGGTTACAATGAGCAGTTCTTC. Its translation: CATSKNLAGGYNEQFF.

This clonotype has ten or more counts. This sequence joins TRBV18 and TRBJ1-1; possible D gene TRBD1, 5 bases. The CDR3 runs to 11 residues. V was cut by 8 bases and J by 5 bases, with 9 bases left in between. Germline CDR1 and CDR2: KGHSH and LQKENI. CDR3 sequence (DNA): TGTGCCAGCAGCGGGGGGACTGAAGCTTTCTTT. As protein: CASSGGTEAFF. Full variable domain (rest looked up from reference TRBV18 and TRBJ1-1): NAGVMQNPRHLVRRRGQEARLRCSPMKGHSHVYWYRQLPEEGLKFMVYLQKENIIDESGMPKERFSAEFPKEGPSILRIQQVVRGDSAAYFCASSGGTEAFFGQGTRLTVV.